This TCR beta chain was documented in a study of shared clonotypes between healthy human individuals. The CDR3 consists of 17 residues. The germline V gene encodes CDR1 ENHRY and CDR2 SYGVKD. V shed 1 base and J shed 0 bases, with 13 bases lying between them. Unsorted samples relied on about 100 million PBMCs, which served as the source of genomic DNA. Clones were read by immunoSEQ multiplex PCR, and TCRdb kept only the in-frame ones, dropping some. The repertoire has roughly 450,000 clones, less than 85% of them found once; the top ten carry approximately 12%. Sequencing input: PBMCs. The rearrangement joins TRBV10-3 to TRBJ1-3; D gene unclear. The clonotype originates from a middle-aged woman in good health. Some clones in this sample may be carry-over from other donors' samples. The CDR3 DNA follows: TGTGCCATCAGTGAGTTAGCCGGCCGTGACTCTGGAAACACCATATATTTT. Translation gives CAISELAGRDSGNTIYF.